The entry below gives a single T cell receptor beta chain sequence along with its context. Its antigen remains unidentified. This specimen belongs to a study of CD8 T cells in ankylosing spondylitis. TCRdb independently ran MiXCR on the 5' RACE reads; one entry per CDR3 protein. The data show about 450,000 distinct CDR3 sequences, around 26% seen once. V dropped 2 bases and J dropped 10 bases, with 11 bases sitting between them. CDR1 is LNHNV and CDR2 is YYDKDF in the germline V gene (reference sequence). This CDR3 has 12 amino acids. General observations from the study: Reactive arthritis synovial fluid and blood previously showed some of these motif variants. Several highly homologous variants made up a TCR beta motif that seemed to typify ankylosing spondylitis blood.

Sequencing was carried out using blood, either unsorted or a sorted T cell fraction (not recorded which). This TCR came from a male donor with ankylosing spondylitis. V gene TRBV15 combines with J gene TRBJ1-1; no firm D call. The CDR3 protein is CATSRPPLGAFF. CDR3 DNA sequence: TGTGCCACCAGCAGACCCCCTTTGGGAGCTTTCTTT. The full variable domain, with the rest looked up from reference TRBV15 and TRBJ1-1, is DAMVIQNPRYQVTQFGKPVTLSCSQTLNHNVMYWYQQKSSQAPKLLFHYYDKDFNNEADTPDNFQSRRPNTSFCFLDIRSPGLGDTAMYLCATSRPPLGAFFGQGTRLTVV.